This TCR beta chain derives from a study of cytomegalovirus exposure and HLA in healthy donors. Study summary: Earlier work reported 90 million to 120 million unique TCR beta sequences from some 170 million T cells. Findings and limits, study-wide: One variant, a missense change in DCLRE1C, was linked in a later analysis to TCR beta V- and J-gene trimming. Earlier analysis looked at TCR beta V segments, and most were productive about 87% or about 30% of the time.

On this clone itself: Its specificity is unknown.

PCR employed 60 Vbeta and 13 Jbeta primers. Assay used: immunoSEQ multiplex PCR; TCRdb lists only in-frame clones, some missing. The sample includes about 160,000 clones, 84% seen only once; the top ten take roughly 6.7%. This CDR3 has 15 amino acids. V gave up 1 base and J gave up 4 bases; unmatched junction bases: 4. Per germline, CDR1 MNHEY and CDR2 SMNVEV (reference sequence). V usage is TRBV27 and J usage is TRBJ2-3; 8 nucleotides agree with TRBD2. The sequencing input was PBMCs. The origin of this receptor is a man between 50 and 59 years old in good health and CMV-seropositive. The CDR3: CASSLFGRVADTQYF. The CDR3 DNA is TGTGCCAGCAGTTTATTCGGGAGGGTCGCAGATACGCAGTATTTT.